Reported below is one T cell receptor beta chain. The antigen remains unidentified. Trimming stripped 4 bases from V and 8 bases from J, with 15 bases between. Germline V gene lookup returns CDR1 LNHNV and CDR2 YYDKDF (reference sequence). This CDR3 is 14 amino acids long. This specimen belongs to a study of T cells in Graves' hyperthyroidism and ophthalmopathy. Findings and limits, study-wide: Blood held most thyroid clonotypes expanded above 0.001 frequency.

Authors of the study amplified TCR beta CDR3 regions from RNA transcripts. The study used the HTBI primer set for a first-round RT-PCR of the TCR CDR3. TCRdb re-called the multiplex PCR reads through MiXCR, storing one row per CDR3 protein. The sample lists roughly 500,000 distinct CDR3 sequences, about half seen once, with around 19% in the top ten. The clonotype was recovered from an adult woman with Graves' disease, either hyperthyroidism or ophthalmopathy (not recorded which). The sample taken for sequencing was peripheral blood or thyroid tissue (not recorded which). The chain recombines TRBV15 with TRBJ1-3; D may be TRBD1 (5 bases). The CDR3 coding sequence is TGTGCCACCAGCATTGGGAGGGGTATTTACACCATATATTTT. Residues: CATSIGRGIYTIYF.